The sequence of this T cell receptor beta chain was determined in a study of T cell repertoires in cytomegalovirus infection. Study context: Shared public TCR beta signatures pointed to both CMV infection and a matching HLA type. General observations from the study: Carriers of CMV and the relevant HLA type were discriminated by public TCR beta frequency.

TCRdb re-called the reads with MiXCR, one entry per CDR3 protein. This sample yields 500,000 or so distinct CDR3 sequences, of which about 15% are seen a single time; 20% to 30% belongs to the top ten. Notes on this clonotype: Its target is not known. Being one base from a much bigger clone, this may be a read error.

Germline trimming cut 1 base from V and 6 bases from J; bases unmatched to any gene: 5. The CDR3 is 14 amino acids. CDR1 is SEHNR and CDR2 is FQNEAQ in the germline V gene (reference sequence). This sequence was found in a human donor in good health (CMV status not recorded). Some clones in this sample may be carry-over from other donors' samples. V usage is TRBV7-9 and J usage is TRBJ2-7; 8 bases are a match to TRBD1. Sequenced material: CD8+ T cells from PBMCs. For the CDR3, the DNA is TGTGCCAGCAGCTTAGAGCAGGGGGCCCCCGAGCAGTACTTC. It translates to CASSLEQGAPEQYF.